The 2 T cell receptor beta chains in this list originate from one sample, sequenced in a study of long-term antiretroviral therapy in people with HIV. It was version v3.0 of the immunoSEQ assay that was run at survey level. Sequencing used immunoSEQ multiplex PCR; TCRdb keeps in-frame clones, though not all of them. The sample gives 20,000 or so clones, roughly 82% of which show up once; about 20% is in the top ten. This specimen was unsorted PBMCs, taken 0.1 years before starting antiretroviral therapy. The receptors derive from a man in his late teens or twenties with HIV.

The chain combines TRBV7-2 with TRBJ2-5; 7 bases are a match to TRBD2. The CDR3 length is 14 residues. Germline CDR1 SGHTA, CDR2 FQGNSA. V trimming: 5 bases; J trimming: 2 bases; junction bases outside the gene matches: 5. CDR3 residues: CASSPAGEQETQYF. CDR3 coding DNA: TGTGCCAGCAGCCCCGCGGGGGAACAAGAGACCCAGTACTTC.

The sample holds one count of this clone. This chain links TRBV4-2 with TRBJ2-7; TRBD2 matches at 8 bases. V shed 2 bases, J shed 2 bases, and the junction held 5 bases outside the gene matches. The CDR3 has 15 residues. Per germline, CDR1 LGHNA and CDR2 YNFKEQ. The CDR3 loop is CASSQSGGGAYEQYF. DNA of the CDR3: TGTGCCAGCAGCCAAAGCGGGGGTGGCGCCTACGAGCAGTACTTC.